Described below is a single TCR beta chain sequence and its context. Its antigen is not known. This entry comes from a study of brain metastases from non-small cell lung cancer. Produced via immunoSEQ multiplex PCR; TCRdb's table is partial and in-frame only. The sample consists of roughly 4,000 clones, about 80% of them appearing once. Whole-study results and caveats: Compared with their matched primary tumors, approximately 60% of brain metastases showed expanded T-cell clones. Metastases had sparse T cells but largely shared repertoires with primaries. T-cell infiltration was lower in brain metastases than primaries (P < 0.001).

This CDR3 region has 15 residues. The V end lost 1 base, the J end lost 3 bases, and 9 bases lay between the germline ends. From germline, CDR1 is MGHDK and CDR2 SYGVNS. This clonotype was obtained from a donor aged 40 or older with non-small cell lung cancer. Sequenced material: primary lung tumor tissue. The chain links TRBV25-1 to TRBJ2-2; D may match TRBD1 or TRBD2 (5 bases each). Written as DNA, the CDR3 is TGTGCCAGCAGTGAATTACAGGAGGACACCGGGGAGCTGTTTTTT. Amino acids: CASSELQEDTGELFF.